The 30 T cell receptor beta chains in this list originate from one sample, sequenced in a study of spatial heterogeneity in lung cancer (dated by TCRdb to about 2019). Libraries were prepared through 5' RACE. Sequencing used a NextSeq 500. TCRdb reanalyzed the raw reads on its own, using fastp at Q25 for trimming and MiXCR for clone calling, and kept in-frame beta chains. Entries that share a CDR3 protein sequence are merged under the most common genes and DNA. Recorded for this sample are over 10,000 distinct CDR3 sequences; around 13% of them occurred a single time. Around 38% of the sample belongs to the ten largest clones. The time point label corresponds to: sample taken at primary tumor resection. Without any cell sorting, TCR sequencing was performed on whole RNA extracted either from tumor and nontumor lung tissue or from cryopreserved PBMC samples. The material was PBMCs, obtained at surgery. The source is a male donor with early-stage non-small cell lung cancer.

This clonotype was seen ten or more times. In DNA, the CDR3 is TGTGCCAGCAGCTTCGGAGGTGGGTCCGCTGAAGCTTTCTTT. Translating gives CASSFGGGSAEAFF. The chain joins TRBV7-9 to TRBJ1-1; no clear D. The CDR3 runs 14 residues. The V end was cut by 3 bases, the J end by 6 bases, with 14 bases between. Germline CDR1 and CDR2: SEHNR and FQNEAQ (reference sequence).

This clonotype was detected many times. CDR3 DNA sequence: TGTGCCAGCAGTCTCCGGGACATCAATCAGCCCCAGCATTTT. Its protein is CASSLRDINQPQHF. This rearrangement joins TRBV28 to TRBJ1-5, with D possibly being TRBD1 (6 bases). V shed 5 bases and J shed 3 bases, with 11 bases lying between them. The germline V gene has CDR1 MDHEN and CDR2 SYDVKM. The CDR3 has 14 residues.

This clonotype showed up just a few times. The chain is built from TRBV24-1 and TRBJ1-1, with no clear D. Germline V gene data show CDR1 as KGHDR and CDR2 as SFDVKD. Deletions cut 3 bases from V and 3 bases from J, with 7 bases between. The CDR3 extends over 13 amino acids. CDR3 in amino acids: CATSDPWHTEAFF. For the CDR3, the DNA is TGTGCCACCAGTGATCCCTGGCACACTGAAGCTTTCTTT.

With regard to this clonotype: A much larger clone lies a single base off, so this may be a read error. This likely comes from a read error, as the CDR3 has no conserved phenylalanine or tryptophan at its end. The rearrangement uses TRBV29-1 and TRBJ2-2, with 10 bases that match TRBD1. The ends lost 5 bases at V and 4 bases at J; junction bases unmatched: 4. Germline lookup yields CDR1 SQVTM and CDR2 ANQGSEA. The CDR3 contains 14 residues. CDR3 coding DNA: TGCAGCGTTCAAGGACAGGGGGGCACCGGGGAGCTGTTTCTT. Its protein is CSVQGQGGTGELFL.

This clonotype came up many times. The rearrangement links TRBV5-1 to TRBJ1-6; D perhaps matches TRBD1 (5 bases). Germline-derived CDR1 and CDR2 are SGHRS and YFSETQ. The CDR3 is 14 amino acids. The V and J ends lost 5 bases and 7 bases respectively, with 13 bases between them. DNA for the CDR3: TGCGCCAGCAGTGAGGGGTCGGCGAATTCACCCCTCCACTTT. The encoded protein is CASSEGSANSPLHF.

This chain uses TRBV6-1 with TRBJ2-5, with D perhaps matching TRBD1 or TRBD2 (6 bases each). The germline CDR1 and CDR2 sequences are MNHNS and SASEGT. This CDR3 has 14 amino acids. Trimming shortened V by 9 bases and J by 3 bases, and 17 bases separated the two germline ends. Written as DNA, the CDR3 is TGTGCCAGTGTACAGGGAGGTTGGGAAGAGACCCAGTACTTC. Protein: CASVQGGWEETQYF.

The chain combines TRBV4-3 with TRBJ2-5, with 8 bases identical to TRBD2. The V gene end was trimmed by 0 bases and the J gene end by 9 bases; junction bases not matched to a gene: 12. The CDR3 runs to 16 residues. Germline loops: CDR1 LGHNA, CDR2 YSLEER. CDR3 amino acids: CASSQDEGAGVKPQYF. CDR3 coding DNA: TGCGCCAGCAGCCAAGATGAGGGAGCGGGGGTAAAGCCCCAGTACTTC.

This chain joins TRBV5-1 and TRBJ1-6, with 8 bases matching TRBD1. In germline, CDR1 is SGHRS, CDR2 YFSETQ. This CDR3 region has 16 residues. The trim removed 0 bases at V and 8 bases at J, leaving 7 bases unmatched. The DNA for the CDR3 is TGCGCCAGCAGCTTGGCGACAGGGGAGACGTATTCACCCCTCCACTTT. Translation: CASSLATGETYSPLHF.

This clonotype was found many times. The V call is TRBV6-2 or TRBV6-3, the J call TRBJ2-7, with 8 bases lining up with TRBD1. The CDR3 is 15 residues long. The V gene's germline CDR1 is MNHEY and CDR2 SVGEGT. J was trimmed by 5 bases and V by 1 base; bases with no gene match: 7. The CDR3 sequence is CASSYLDRVLDEQYF. The CDR3 DNA sequence: TGTGCCAGCAGTTACTTGGACAGGGTACTCGACGAGCAGTACTTC.

The V call is TRBV7-9, the J call TRBJ2-1, with 9 bases identical to TRBD1. Unmatched junction bases numbered 12, after V lost 7 bases and J lost 8 bases. CDR1 SEHNR and CDR2 FQNEAQ come from the germline V gene (reference sequence). This CDR3 comprises 15 residues. DNA of the CDR3: TGTGCCAGCACCCCCCGAGGGACAGGGTTTGATGAGCAGTTCTTC. It encodes CASTPRGTGFDEQFF.

The chain combines TRBV5-1 with TRBJ2-5; maybe TRBD1 (5 bases). Trimming stripped 0 bases from V and 7 bases from J, with 10 bases between. The germline CDR1 and CDR2 sequences are SGHRS and YFSETQ. This CDR3 is 13 amino acids long. CDR3 nucleotide sequence: TGCGCCAGCAGCTTGGATGGTCAGGGGACCCAGTACTTC. Translation: CASSLDGQGTQYF.

There are a few counts of this clonotype. The genes are TRBV28 and TRBJ2-5; D is ambiguous. Germline CDR1 and CDR2: MDHEN and SYDVKM. Trimming cost V 3 bases and J 5 bases, with 10 bases left between them. This CDR3 is 13 amino acids long. The CDR3 reads CASSLVNEETQYF. The CDR3 bases are TGTGCCAGCAGTTTGGTCAATGAGGAGACCCAGTACTTC.

The V and J genes are TRBV28 and TRBJ2-7, with a possible D match to TRBD1 (6 bases). The CDR3 spans 14 residues. The germline V gene encodes CDR1 MDHEN and CDR2 SYDVKM. Trimming pared 7 bases from V and 3 bases from J, leaving 16 bases between. The CDR3 is CASTRAGESYEQYF. CDR3 nucleotide sequence: TGTGCCAGCACACGGGCAGGGGAAAGCTACGAGCAGTACTTC.

The chain combines TRBV6-1 with TRBJ2-7; perhaps D is TRBD1 or TRBD2 (5 bases each). The V and J ends lost 1 base and 0 bases respectively, with 7 bases between them. Looked up from germline, CDR1 is MNHNS and CDR2 is SASEGT. This CDR3 is built from 14 residues. The CDR3: CASSEVGASYEQYF. The CDR3 DNA is TGTGCCAGCAGTGAAGTCGGGGCCTCCTACGAGCAGTACTTC.

This clonotype was seen a few times. CDR3 in amino acids: CASSLRDGRSTDTQYF. Written as DNA, the CDR3 is TGTGCCAGCAGCTTAAGGGACGGGCGTAGCACAGATACGCAGTATTTT. The chain has TRBV7-2 and TRBJ2-3, with D perhaps being TRBD1 or TRBD2 (5 bases each). The CDR3 sequence is 16 residues long. Trimming removed 2 bases at V and 0 bases at J, with 12 bases between. Germline V gene data show CDR1 as SGHTA and CDR2 as FQGNSA.

The chain couples TRBV5-1 to TRBJ2-7, with unresolved D. Germline CDR1 SGHRS, CDR2 YFSETQ. This CDR3 has 16 residues. Trimming shortened V by 6 bases and J by 0 bases, and 19 bases separated the two germline ends. The CDR3 nucleotides are TGCGCCAGCATCATGAGGCGAATTCATCCCTCCTACGAGCAGTACTTC. It encodes CASIMRRIHPSYEQYF. The complete variable domain, with remaining parts taken from reference TRBV5-1 and TRBJ2-7, reads KAGVTQTPRYLIKTRGQQVTLSCSPISGHRSVSWYQQTPGQGLQFLFEYFSETQRNKGNFPGRFSGRQFSNSRSEMNVSTLELGDSALYLCASIMRRIHPSYEQYFGPGTRLTVT.

V and J are TRBV5-5 and TRBJ2-6; D is ambiguous. CDR1 is SGHKS and CDR2 is YYEKEE in the germline V gene (reference sequence). This CDR3 comprises 16 residues. V lost 0 bases and J 2 bases, leaving 9 bases between the germline ends. CDR3 residues: CASSLAESAGANVLTF. The DNA for the CDR3 is TGTGCCAGCAGCTTGGCCGAAAGCGCTGGGGCCAACGTCCTGACTTTC. Full variable domain (remainder filled in from reference TRBV5-5 and TRBJ2-6): DAGVTQSPTHLIKTRGQQVTLRCSPISGHKSVSWYQQVLGQGPQFIFQYYEKEERGRGNFPDRFSARQFPNYSSELNVNALLLGDSALYLCASSLAESAGANVLTFGAGSRLTVL.

This clonotype occurred a few times. The conserved phenylalanine or tryptophan is not found at the CDR3 terminus, so this likely reflects a read error. The rearrangement joins TRBV5-4 to TRBJ2-7; 8 bases match TRBD2. With V trimmed by 4 bases and J by 1 base, 7 bases remained unmatched. From germline, CDR1 is SGHNT and CDR2 YYREEE (reference sequence). The CDR3 totals 15 residues. CDR3 in amino acids: CASSLSAGGSYEQYL. The CDR3 DNA reads as TGTGCCAGCAGCCTCTCGGCGGGGGGATCCTACGAGCAGTACCTC.

The chain employs TRBV5-4 and TRBJ2-2; no clear D gene. V lost 1 base, J lost 3 bases, and 13 bases lay in between. The CDR3 sequence is 16 residues long. The germline CDR1 and CDR2 sequences are SGHNT and YYREEE (reference sequence). CDR3 DNA: TGTGCCAGCAGCTTGTATCCCTCTAGGGACACCGGGGAGCTGTTTTTT. It encodes CASSLYPSRDTGELFF.

The sample holds many counts of this clonotype. The J gene is TRBJ1-1, the V gene TRBV9; D gene unclear. CDR3 size: 16 residues. Trimming removed 3 bases from V and 2 bases from J, with 17 bases in between. Germline assignment: CDR1 SGDLS and CDR2 YYNGEE. CDR3 residues: CASSEYRHLSNTEAFF. Here the CDR3 DNA reads TGTGCCAGCAGCGAGTACCGACATTTATCTAACACTGAAGCTTTCTTT.

This chain connects TRBV28 to TRBJ2-7; the match to TRBD1 covers 9 bases. V gave up 4 bases and J gave up 3 bases; unmatched junction bases: 7. This CDR3 contains 15 residues. CDR1 MDHEN and CDR2 SYDVKM come from the germline V gene. CDR3 DNA sequence: TGTGCCAGCAGTTCCTGGGACAGGGCGCTCTACGAGCAGTACTTC. Translating gives CASSSWDRALYEQYF.

This clonotype was detected a few times. V gene TRBV20-1 combines with J gene TRBJ1-1, with a weak D call TRBD1 (5 bases). The germline gives CDR1 DFQATT, CDR2 SNEGSKA (reference sequence). The CDR3 runs to 13 residues. Trimming left V 0 bases short and J 10 bases short, with 15 bases between. CDR3 nucleotide sequence: TGCAGTGCTAGAGAGACGAGTTACAGGTCAGCTTTCTTT. Residues: CSARETSYRSAFF.

The rearrangement links TRBV28 to TRBJ2-2; D call uncertain. Germline V gives CDR1 MDHEN, CDR2 SYDVKM. The V end was cut by 6 bases, the J end by 1 base, with 15 bases between. CDR3 length: 16 amino acids. DNA for the CDR3: TGTGCCAGCAGACTACCAATGAACGGGAACACCGGGGAGCTGTTTTTT. It specifies CASRLPMNGNTGELFF.

The V gene is TRBV20-1, the J gene TRBJ2-1; D not resolved. V lost 6 bases, J lost 0 bases, and 9 bases lay in between. Germline values: CDR1 DFQATT, CDR2 SNEGSKA (reference sequence). The length of the CDR3 is 13 residues. The CDR3: CSAGISSYNEQFF. The CDR3 DNA follows: TGCAGTGCGGGTATTAGCTCCTACAATGAGCAGTTCTTC.

This clonotype was found a few times. The V and J genes are TRBV5-1 and TRBJ1-4, with 8 positions matching TRBD1. This CDR3 is built from 16 residues. Germline V gene data show CDR1 as SGHRS and CDR2 as YFSETQ. The junction had 19 bases not matched to a gene; V was cut back by 4 bases and J by 14 bases. The CDR3 spells CASSLHLIGQGRILFF. The CDR3 region has the DNA TGCGCCAGCAGCCTACACCTTATTGGACAGGGAAGGATTCTGTTTTTT.

This clonotype was detected ten times or more. The V and J genes are TRBV5-5 and TRBJ2-7; the D gene is possibly TRBD2 (5 bases). This CDR3 comprises 13 residues. V shed 0 bases and J shed 3 bases, with 7 bases lying between them. Germline loops: CDR1 SGHKS, CDR2 YYEKEE (reference sequence). The CDR3 bases are TGTGCCAGCAGCTTGGACGGGAACTACGAGCAGTACTTC. Translating it yields CASSLDGNYEQYF.

This clonotype was detected only a few times. The V and J genes are TRBV19 and TRBJ2-2; D perhaps matches TRBD1 (6 bases). V gave up 4 bases and J gave up 0 bases, with 15 bases separating them. The CDR3 totals 17 residues. The V gene's germline CDR1 is LNHDA and CDR2 SQIVND (reference sequence). This CDR3 is CASSTPQGLANTGELFF. CDR3 bases: TGTGCCAGTAGTACCCCACAGGGTTTAGCGAACACCGGGGAGCTGTTTTTT.

The chain couples TRBV5-1 to TRBJ1-5; a possible D gene is TRBD1 (5 bases). CDR1 is SGHRS and CDR2 is YFSETQ in the germline V gene. Trimming pared 5 bases from V and 6 bases from J, leaving 12 bases between. The CDR3 covers 13 residues. The CDR3 sequence: CASSLGQGQPQHF. CDR3 DNA: TGCGCCAGCAGTCTGGGCCAGGGTCAGCCCCAGCATTTT.

V usage is TRBV29-1 and J usage is TRBJ2-7, with D possibly matching TRBD1 (6 bases). V lost 1 base and J 2 bases, leaving 12 bases between the germline ends. The CDR3 consists of 14 residues. From germline, CDR1 is SQVTM and CDR2 ANQGSEA. The DNA of the CDR3 is TGCAGCGTTGAAGGCCTGGGACATCCCTACGAGCAGTACTTC. Its protein product is CSVEGLGHPYEQYF.

This clonotype was counted only a few times. This chain links TRBV20-1 with TRBJ2-7; D unclear. CDR3 length: 12 residues. V lost 2 bases to trimming and J lost 2 bases, with 7 bases between them. Germline values: CDR1 DFQATT, CDR2 SNEGSKA (reference sequence). In DNA form, the CDR3 reads TGCAGTGCTAGACCGGACCCCTACGAGCAGTACTTC. Amino acids: CSARPDPYEQYF.